This is a list of T cell receptor beta chains from one sample in a study of T cells after yellow fever vaccination. MiXCR, run by TCRdb on the 5' RACE reads, gives a single entry per CDR3 protein. The table lists approximately 110,000 distinct CDR3 sequences, under 8.5% of them singletons. The source was CD4+ T cells sorted from PBMCs, collected roughly 10 days after the first yellow fever vaccination. The receptors come from a man younger than 35 who received the YFV17D yellow fever vaccine. Both conserved end residues are part of each CDR3. D genes are given only for firm matches. A clone size is listed for some rows: how often the clone was seen (once, few, many), or a class if it is expanded.

CDR3 DNA	CDR3 protein	D gene	V gene	J gene	clone size
TGTGCCAGCAGAGGGACCCAACCGGTTTCACCCCTCCACTTT	CASRGTQPVSPLHF	.	TRBV28	TRBJ1-6	many
TGTGCCAGCAGTTTATCCTCCCCCGTGAAAGAGACCCAGTACTTC	CASSLSSPVKETQYF	.	TRBV28	TRBJ2-5	many
TGTGCCAGCAGCCCAGAGCGGGGCGGCTACACCTTC	CASSPERGGYTF	.	TRBV7-2	TRBJ1-2	many
TGTGCCACCAGTGACCAACCGGACCCTGATACGCAGTATTTT	CATSDQPDPDTQYF	.	TRBV24-1	TRBJ2-3	many
TGTGCCAGCAGCTCCGCGACTACTGCGAATCAGCCCCAGCATTTT	CASSSATTANQPQHF	.	TRBV7-2	TRBJ1-5	.
TGCAGTGCCACTACTAGCGTGCAAGAGACCCAGTACTTC	CSATTSVQETQYF	TRBD2	TRBV20-1	TRBJ2-5	once
TGCGCCAGCAGCTTGGATCCCAGAAGCATGTCCTACGAGCAGTACTTC	CASSLDPRSMSYEQYF	.	TRBV5-1	TRBJ2-7	many
TGCGCCAGCAGTTCGTGGTTTGGGGCCAACGTCCTGACTTTC	CASSSWFGANVLTF	.	TRBV5-1	TRBJ2-6	many
TGCGCCAGCAGCTTGACTAGCGGGGTCCAAGAGACCCAGTACTTC	CASSLTSGVQETQYF	TRBD2	TRBV5-1	TRBJ2-5	many
TGCGCCAGCAGCGTGGGACAGAAATATGGCTACACCTTC	CASSVGQKYGYTF	TRBD1	TRBV5-1	TRBJ1-2	many
TGTGCCAGCAGCAATTTCTTGGGGAGCAATCAGCCCCAGCATTTT	CASSNFLGSNQPQHF	.	TRBV7-8	TRBJ1-5	many
TGTGCCAGCAGTGAATTATATGGCTACACCTTC	CASSELYGYTF	.	TRBV25-1	TRBJ1-2	many
TGTGCCAGCAGTTTTCGGACGGAATACAATGAGCAGTTCTTC	CASSFRTEYNEQFF	.	TRBV12-3/TRBV12-4	TRBJ2-1	many
TGCGCCAGCAGCGCGACAGGGGGAGGCACTGAAGCTTTCTTT	CASSATGGGTEAFF	TRBD1	TRBV5-1	TRBJ1-1	many
TGCGCCAGCGGCCCTAGGAAGGGTCCCCTCTCTGGGGCCAACGTCCTGACTTTC	CASGPRKGPLSGANVLTF	.	TRBV5-1	TRBJ2-6	many
TGTGCCAGCAGCATCCGGGGACTAGCGTTAACAGATACGCAGTATTTT	CASSIRGLALTDTQYF	TRBD2	TRBV5-5	TRBJ2-3	many
TGTGCCAGCAGCTTGGTGTCAGACGACACTGAAGCTTTCTTT	CASSLVSDDTEAFF	.	TRBV5-4	TRBJ1-1	.
TGTGCCACCAGCGACAGCTTCAATCAGCCCCAGCATTTT	CATSDSFNQPQHF	.	TRBV24-1	TRBJ1-5	many
TGCAGTGCTCACGGGGCTAGCGGGGAGAAATACACCGGGGAGCTGTTTTTT	CSAHGASGEKYTGELFF	TRBD2	TRBV20-1	TRBJ2-2	many
TGTGCCAGCAGTGACCGGGACACCCAGTACTTC	CASSDRDTQYF	.	TRBV25-1	TRBJ2-5	many
TGTGCCAGCAGTTACGGGTCGGGACAGTTCACCTACGAGCAGTACTTC	CASSYGSGQFTYEQYF	TRBD1	TRBV6-5	TRBJ2-7	many
TGCGCCAGCAGAGGGGGGCTAGGGGAAAACATTCAGTACTTC	CASRGGLGENIQYF	.	TRBV4-3	TRBJ2-4	many
TGTGCCACCAGCAGCCTACCGGGGCCCTACCAGCCCATAGGGGACACTGAAGCTTTCTTT	CATSSLPGPYQPIGDTEAFF	.	TRBV15	TRBJ1-1	many
TGCAGCGTTGCCGCAGGAATTCGGGCTGAAGCTTTCTTT	CSVAAGIRAEAFF	.	TRBV29-1	TRBJ1-1	many
TGTGCCAGCAGCTTGGTTCTAGCGGGGGGAGAGACCCAGTACTTC	CASSLVLAGGETQYF	TRBD2	TRBV5-8	TRBJ2-5	.
TGCAGTGCCACAGGGGAATGGGGTGAAAAACTGTTTTTT	CSATGEWGEKLFF	TRBD1	TRBV20-1	TRBJ1-4	many
TGTGCCACGGGAGCAAGCACAGATACGCAGTATTTT	CATGASTDTQYF	.	TRBV10-3	TRBJ2-3	many
TGTGCCAGCAGCCAAGAGGGGCGGGTCACTGAAGCTTTCTTT	CASSQEGRVTEAFF	.	TRBV4-2	TRBJ1-1	many
TGCGCCAGCAGCCAAGGGATTCCGGTCACGAATTCACCCCTCCACTTT	CASSQGIPVTNSPLHF	.	TRBV4-3	TRBJ1-6	many
TGTGCCAGCAGTTACGGTGACAGGTCCCACGAGCAGTACTTC	CASSYGDRSHEQYF	.	TRBV6-5	TRBJ2-7	many
TGCGCCAGCAGCCAAGGCTCTCTCCTAGACAGGGGGCCGGACAATGAGCAGTTCTTC	CASSQGSLLDRGPDNEQFF	TRBD1	TRBV4-1	TRBJ2-1	many
TGTGCCAGCAGCCAAGCGGGCAGGGGGCGACCCTCTGGGGCCAACGTCCTGACTTTC	CASSQAGRGRPSGANVLTF	TRBD1	TRBV3-1	TRBJ2-6	few
TGTGCCAGCTCCCTTCAGGGGGGACAAACCAATCAGCCCCAGCATTTT	CASSLQGGQTNQPQHF	TRBD1	TRBV18	TRBJ1-5	many
TGTGCCAGCAGCTTACGTAGCGGGGTGACAGATACGCAGTATTTT	CASSLRSGVTDTQYF	TRBD2	TRBV7-2	TRBJ2-3	once
TGCGCCAGCAGCCAAGATACGGGCTCCGAGCTTTCCCTCCACTTT	CASSQDTGSELSLHF	.	TRBV4-3	TRBJ1-6	many
TGCGCCAGCAGCGGACAGGGGTCTGGAAACACCATATATTTT	CASSGQGSGNTIYF	TRBD1	TRBV4-3	TRBJ1-3	many
TGCGCCAGCAGCTTGGACAGGGGGCGATCCGGGGAGCTGTTTTTT	CASSLDRGRSGELFF	TRBD1	TRBV5-1	TRBJ2-2	many
TGTGCCAGCAGCTTGTCCCCGGGGGGGCATAATGAGCAGTTCTTC	CASSLSPGGHNEQFF	TRBD2	TRBV5-6	TRBJ2-1	many
TGTGCCAGCTCACAGTGGGGCGCCGGACAGGGGCTGGGTACCCAGTACTTC	CASSQWGAGQGLGTQYF	TRBD1	TRBV18	TRBJ2-5	.
TGTGCCAGTAGTATTCCGGGGTTGGGCGGCTACACCTTC	CASSIPGLGGYTF	.	TRBV19	TRBJ1-2	many
TGTGCCAGCTCACCAAGGATTCTCATAGAGGACACCGGGGAGCTGTTTTTT	CASSPRILIEDTGELFF	.	TRBV18	TRBJ2-2	many
TGTGCCAGCAGCTTTTCTGAGGGTGGGGAGCAGTTCTTC	CASSFSEGGEQFF	.	TRBV7-2	TRBJ2-1	.
TGTGCCAGCAGCTCATTTCCCCGGGGTAGCTCCTACGAGCAGTACTTC	CASSSFPRGSSYEQYF	.	TRBV7-2	TRBJ2-7	many
TGTGCCAGCAGCCCGGGGAGCGGGGGCCAAGAGACCCAGTACTTC	CASSPGSGGQETQYF	TRBD2	TRBV7-7	TRBJ2-5	many
TGTGCCAGCTCATCCGAGGCCCTTGATGGGAAACTGTTTTTT	CASSSEALDGKLFF	.	TRBV18	TRBJ1-4	many
TGTGCCATCAGTTACTTGGAGGGGGCGACTGAAGCTTTCTTT	CAISYLEGATEAFF	TRBD1	TRBV10-3	TRBJ1-1	many
TGTGCCAGCAGACCTGATAGTAGGCCCCTCGATGAGCAGTTCTTC	CASRPDSRPLDEQFF	.	TRBV6-2/TRBV6-3	TRBJ2-1	many
TGCAGTGCTTACCGGGACAACTATGGCTACACCTTC	CSAYRDNYGYTF	.	TRBV20-1	TRBJ1-2	many
TGTGCCACCAGTGATCCGACCCCAGGGGTAGAGACCCAGTACTTC	CATSDPTPGVETQYF	.	TRBV24-1	TRBJ2-5	many
TGCGCCAGCAGCCAAGACCCCAGGGACACTGAAGCTTTCTTT	CASSQDPRDTEAFF	.	TRBV4-1	TRBJ1-1	many
TGCAGTGCTAGAGAATCTGGGGGGCTTGACGGCTACACCTTC	CSARESGGLDGYTF	.	TRBV20-1	TRBJ1-2	many
TGTGCCAGCAGCGTACGGGGTATGGAGACCCAGTACTTC	CASSVRGMETQYF	.	TRBV25-1	TRBJ2-5	many